The 5 T cell receptor beta chains presented below share a single source sample, sequenced in a study of radiotherapy plus CTLA-4 blockade in lung cancer. The protocol was immunoSEQ multiplex PCR, while the TCRdb copy is restricted to in-frame clones and leaves out a portion. In the table there are 35,000 to 45,000 clones, over 60% of which are singletons. The sample in question was peripheral blood, obtained from a patient treated with radiotherapy plus ipilimumab. The receptors stem from a human donor with non-small cell lung cancer who had a partial response to radiotherapy plus ipilimumab.

Here the CDR3 reads CASSFGQYEQYF. The DNA for the CDR3 is TGTGCCAGCAGCTTTGGACAGTACGAGCAGTACTTC. The chain is built from TRBV7-9 and TRBJ2-5, with D perhaps matching TRBD1 (6 bases). The end of the DNA is better explained by TRBJ2-7, so the J call may be wrong. This CDR3 is 12 amino acids long. Germline CDR1 SEHNR, CDR2 FQNEAQ (reference sequence).

The V gene is TRBV4-2, the J gene TRBJ2-6; D possibly corresponds to TRBD2 (6 bases). The CDR3 length is 16 residues. V shed 0 bases and J shed 1 base, with 7 bases lying between them. The germline CDR1 and CDR2 sequences are LGHNA and YNFKEQ. CDR3 bases: TGTGCCAGCAGCCAAGAGGCGGGATCTGGGGCCAACGTCCTGACTTTC. Translated, it gives CASSQEAGSGANVLTF.

In its sample, this clone was seen a few times. The CDR3 protein is CASRTGGNTIYF. For the CDR3, the DNA is TGTGCCAGCAGAACCGGTGGAAACACCATATATTTT. J is TRBJ1-3 and V is TRBV28; unclear D gene. The CDR3 runs 12 residues. The germline V and J ends were trimmed by 6 bases and 3 bases, with 6 bases remaining between them. CDR1 and CDR2 from the germline V gene are MDHEN and SYDVKM.

This sequence joins TRBV11-2 and TRBJ2-7, with a tentative D call TRBD1 (5 bases). The V end was cut by 5 bases, the J end by 3 bases, with 20 bases between. Germline CDR1 SGHAT, CDR2 FQNNGV. The CDR3 is 16 residues long. The CDR3 DNA reads as TGTGCCAGCAGCCCCCTCAAAAGGTCAGACAGCTACGAGCAGTACTTC. It specifies CASSPLKRSDSYEQYF.

This rearrangement joins TRBV7-2 to TRBJ2-5; 13 nucleotides agree with TRBD2. Germline V CDR1 and CDR2: SGHTA, FQGNSA. The junction had 9 bases not matched to a gene; V was cut back by 5 bases and J by 12 bases. This CDR3 region has 14 residues. CDR3 loop: CASSPLGLAGVKYF. CDR3 DNA sequence: TGTGCCAGCAGCCCTCTCGGACTAGCGGGGGTCAAGTACTTC.